The 11 T cell receptor beta chains below come from one sample, sequenced in a study of yellow fever vaccine responses in identical twins. TCRdb fed the RT-PCR reads into MiXCR, producing one record per CDR3 protein. The table shows under 3,000 distinct CDR3 sequences, with roughly 90% occurring only once. The source was T cells from blood (PBMCs), unsorted or a sorted subset (not recorded which), collected before or after yellow fever vaccination (not recorded which). All receptors derive from a female donor who received the yellow fever vaccine.

This sequence joins TRBV12-3 or TRBV12-4 and TRBJ1-5, with D tentatively TRBD1 (5 bases). CDR3 length: 12 amino acids. With 7 bases removed from V and 3 bases from J, the gap between germline ends came to 7 bases. This CDR3 reads CASTGYNQPQHF. The CDR3 nucleotides are TGTGCCAGCACAGGGTACAATCAGCCCCAGCATTTT.

The CDR3 nucleotides are TGCAGTGCTTACAGGGGGCCTGGGACTGAAGCTTTCTTT. It codes for CSAYRGPGTEAFF. The chain couples TRBV20-1 to TRBJ1-1; 9 bases match TRBD1. CDR3 length: 13 residues. Germline CDR1 DFQATT, CDR2 SNEGSKA (reference sequence). J lost 5 bases, V lost 5 bases, and 6 bases had no gene match.

The chain uses TRBV3-1 and TRBJ2-7; 8 bases map to TRBD2. This CDR3 region has 14 residues. Germline V CDR1 and CDR2: LGHDT, YNNKEL (reference sequence). V dropped 3 bases and J dropped 4; count of bases not matched to a gene: 5. Here the CDR3 reads CASSQGTGGYEQYV. The CDR3 DNA sequence: TGTGCCAGCAGCCAGGGGACGGGGGGGTACGAGCAGTACGTC.

The V gene is TRBV7-2, the J gene TRBJ2-1; D is unresolved. Germline lookup yields CDR1 SGHTA and CDR2 FQGNSA. The length of the CDR3 is 14 residues. With 1 base removed from V and 3 bases from J, the gap between germline ends came to 7 bases. The CDR3 sequence is CASSLGVFYNEQFF. The CDR3 coding sequence is TGTGCCAGCAGCTTAGGTGTCTTCTACAATGAGCAGTTCTTC.

The chain links TRBV5-5 to TRBJ1-1; a possible D gene is TRBD1 (6 bases). The V gene lost 2 bases and the J gene lost 4 bases, with 12 bases spanning the gap. CDR1 is SGHKS and CDR2 is YYEKEE in the germline V gene (reference sequence). CDR3 size: 14 residues. CDR3 sequence (DNA): TGTGCCAGCAGCTTAACCCAGGGGTTCACTGAAGCTTTCTTT. This encodes CASSLTQGFTEAFF. The variable domain in full, with the rest retrieved from reference TRBV5-5 and TRBJ1-1, is DAGVTQSPTHLIKTRGQQVTLRCSPISGHKSVSWYQQVLGQGPQFIFQYYEKEERGRGNFPDRFSARQFPNYSSELNVNALLLGDSALYLCASSLTQGFTEAFFGQGTRLTVV.

The V gene is TRBV2, the J gene TRBJ1-1; D is ambiguous. V was pared by 3 bases and J by 3 bases, with 8 bases between. The CDR3 extends over 13 amino acids. In germline, CDR1 is SNHLY, CDR2 FYNNEI. In DNA, the CDR3 is TGTGCCAGCAGTGAGGGTGGGGACACTGAAGCTTTCTTT. Protein: CASSEGGDTEAFF.

This rearrangement joins TRBV11-2 to TRBJ1-1; D not resolved. The germline V gene encodes CDR1 SGHAT and CDR2 FQNNGV. This CDR3 region has 14 residues. Trimming cost V 2 bases and J 0 bases, with 7 bases left between them. As DNA, the CDR3 is TGTGCCAGCAGCTTATCCCGCATGAACACTGAAGCTTTCTTT. Amino acids: CASSLSRMNTEAFF.

J is TRBJ1-1 and V is TRBV11-2, with a weak D call TRBD1 (5 bases). The V gene's germline CDR1 is SGHAT and CDR2 FQNNGV. V lost 3 bases and J 0 bases, leaving 8 bases between the germline ends. This CDR3 region has 14 residues. CDR3 sequence reads: CASSFSRVNTEAFF. For the CDR3, the DNA is TGTGCCAGCAGCTTTTCCAGGGTGAACACTGAAGCTTTCTTT.

The chain is built from TRBV11-3 and TRBJ1-5; D not resolved. The CDR3 loop spans 15 amino acids. The germline V and J ends were trimmed by 5 bases and 4 bases, with 15 bases remaining between them. Germline V gene sequence: CDR1 SGHNT, CDR2 YENEEA. CDR3 residues: CASSPDPSPNQPQHF. The DNA of the CDR3 is TGTGCCAGCAGCCCGGACCCTTCCCCTAATCAGCCCCAGCATTTT.

The chain uses TRBV20-1 and TRBJ1-5; the match to TRBD1 covers 7 bases. After removal of 4 bases from V and 3 bases from J, the junction contained 3 bases not matched to a gene. The CDR3 is made up of 13 amino acids. CDR1 DFQATT and CDR2 SNEGSKA come from the germline V gene (reference sequence). The CDR3 coding sequence is TGCAGTGCTATTGGGACAGCCAATCAGCCCCAGCATTTT. Translated, it gives CSAIGTANQPQHF.

The chain has TRBV18 and TRBJ1-1; a weak D match, TRBD1 (5 bases). Trimming pared 3 bases from V and 5 bases from J, leaving 7 bases between. The germline V gene has CDR1 KGHSH and CDR2 LQKENI. The CDR3 is made up of 12 amino acids. CDR3 amino acids: CASSPQGTEAFF. CDR3 DNA: TGTGCCAGCTCACCGCAGGGTACTGAAGCTTTCTTT.